This T cell receptor (beta chain) was captured in a study of blood T cell repertoires in COVID-19. Overall study context: Samples taken during acute and convalescent COVID-19 were collected in the United States, Italy and Spain. The cDNA or gDNA used as material had been derived from T cells, B-cell-depleted T cells, or PBMCs.

Between the trimmed V and J ends, which lost 3 bases and 7 bases, there was a span of 21 bases. CDR1 SGHDN and CDR2 FVKESK come from the germline V gene. The CDR3 covers 17 residues. As handled by the study authors: The assay estimated nucleated cells by amplifying reference gene primers. Clones were read by immunoSEQ multiplex PCR, and TCRdb kept only the in-frame ones, dropping some. V and J calls and clone size are given by that table; D and trimming were obtained from the DNA. The sample lists 200,000 or so clones, 60% to 80% occurring once. The J gene is TRBJ2-2, the V gene TRBV14; tentative D call: TRBD1 (5 bases). The sample consisted of peripheral blood. The TCR comes from a man between 60 and 70 years old with active or convalescent COVID-19. The CDR3 loop reads CASSQLILGRLDGELFF. The DNA of the CDR3 is TGTGCCAGCAGCCAGCTGATCTTGGGGCGCTTGGACGGGGAGCTGTTTTTT.